The clone carrying this T cell receptor (beta chain) was detected ten times or more. Its antigen is unknown. Documented time point: persistent/refractory GD, antithyroid drugs over 5 years with positive TRAb. PBMC-derived RNA was used for the TCR library. Guidelines of the American Thyroid Association were used to diagnose Graves' disease. This sample was included in a study of regulatory T cells in long-lasting Graves disease. Study details: The term persistent Graves' disease signified upward of 5 years on antithyroid drugs with positive TSH receptor antibodies.

General study points: Lower TCR diversity was seen in persistent Graves' patients than in newly diagnosed ones.

Both iRepertoire HTBI primers and Arm-PCR of CDR3 regions were used to build the TCR beta libraries. How the authors handled the data: Taken together, the samples had around 66 TRBV and 14 TRBJ segments identified. TCRdb re-called the multiplex PCR reads with MiXCR, one entry per CDR3 protein. The V and J calls follow TCRdb's processing rather than the paper's. The sample lists 300,000 to 500,000 distinct CDR3 sequences, less than 25% seen once, with less than 25% in the top ten. The junction had 15 bases not matched to a gene; V was cut back by 5 bases and J by 7 bases. Per the germline V gene, CDR1 is SGHVS and CDR2 is FNYEAQ. The CDR3 is made up of 16 amino acids.

The material was peripheral blood mononuclear cells (PBMCs), obtained when the disease was refractory, from a patient treated with antithyroid drugs. The V and J genes are TRBV7-6 and TRBJ2-7; 9 bases are a match to TRBD1. The origin of this receptor is a female donor with Graves disease. In DNA form, the CDR3 reads TGTGCCAGCAGCCGGACCCCGGGACAGGGAATCGAGGAGCAGTACTTC. Translating it yields CASSRTPGQGIEEQYF.